This T cell receptor (beta chain) was captured by sequencing in a study of cytomegalovirus exposure and HLA in healthy donors (dated by TCRdb to about 2017). General notes on the study: An earlier analysis of fewer than 750 of the donors reported 276 Gb of sequence data and 95 million to 140 million unique TCR beta sequences obtained from around 190 million T cells. Typing coverage varied by locus: 629-630 donors for A, B, C, DRB1 and DQB1; approximately 500 for DQA1; over 600 for DPA1; roughly 470 for DPB1. A later analysis re-examined previously published TCR beta repertoires from about 700 donors and added high-resolution HLA genotyping to investigate patterns of TCR occurrence. Of the 300 to 500 genotyped donors, 70% to 90% were placed in the genetic ancestry cluster associated with self-reported Caucasian donors. An early release that covered fewer than 750 HLA-typed donors contained about 300 gigabases of sequencing data and tens of millions of unique TCR sequences. HLA typing included class I and class II loci at four-digit resolution. Rather than using new phenotypic data, the later analysis identified candidate immune exposures from TCR beta sequences and from how often those sequences occurred across donors. All discovery cohort repertoires had been generated on a single sequencing platform. The study profiled the T cell repertoires of more than 500 subjects by immunosequencing and related them to cytomegalovirus serostatus. To predict cytomegalovirus infection status, the study brought together high-throughput TCR immunosequencing, statistical association of individual TCRs with disease status, and machine learning. An earlier analysis of 587 of the donors used high-throughput TCR beta sequencing to judge whether each TCR beta V gene segment behaved as functional or pseudogenic. In addition to the first cohort of 666 subjects, a separate validation cohort of approximately 130 different subjects was used. On average, 235,054 unique TCR beta nucleotide sequences were sequenced per donor among a few hundred genotyped donors of the cohort, with roughly 18% of those sequences being non-productive. Genome-wide SNP genotypes for about 65% of the roughly 700 donors were used in a later genetic analysis, which treated that subset as a discovery cohort. The aim of the study was to test whether cataloging public T cell receptors could identify signatures of past pathogen exposure. Because of strong linkage in the cohort, four to six DR-DQ haplotypes were treated as single units for association and clustering. Donor age, sex, ethnicity and CMV serostatus were compiled alongside the repertoire data.

In total, around 600 healthy bone marrow donors made up the cohort. At the time of sampling, all cohort members were nominally healthy, though unrecorded immune exposures were likely present. The donor tested CMV seropositive, placing the donor among the approximately 310 seropositive members of the cohort. Each donor provided a peripheral blood sample, and peripheral blood mononuclear cells were used for TCR beta sequencing. Genomic DNA extraction from the blood cell samples was performed with the Qiagen DNeasy Blood Extraction Kit. Library preparation was by the immunoSEQ multiplex PCR assay. For the multiplex PCR, a mixture combining 60 forward primers for TCR Vbeta segments and 13 reverse primers for TCR Jbeta segments was used. A multiplex PCR assay on genomic DNA amplified the CDR3 region of rearranged TCR beta genes. The amplified TCR beta libraries were sequenced on the Illumina HiSeq System as 87-base-pair reads. On the authors' methods: A later analysis tallied about 77 million unique TCR beta chains across the approximately 670 repertoires, and some 10 million of those chains were shared by two or more donors. Raw reads were error-corrected and collapsed into unique sequences by a nearest-neighbor algorithm in which closely related sequences were merged to remove PCR and sequencing errors. CDR3 sequences were aligned to IMGT reference sequences to assign V, D and J gene segments. For a sequence to be retained, a match of at least six nucleotides was required to both a V gene segment and a J gene segment. Rearrangements were classified as productive when the CDR3 lacked stop codons and remained in frame with V and J, and all other rearrangements were classified as non-productive. CDR3 was defined by IMGT convention, running from the second conserved V-encoded cysteine to the conserved J-encoded phenylalanine. In an earlier analysis of more than 550 of the donors, sequences lacking an unambiguous match to a single V gene segment were excluded. In an earlier analysis of a few hundred of the donors, V segments were called functional above 56.7% productive rearrangements and were called segregating when the between-donor standard deviation exceeded 5%. A statistical classification framework was built to diagnose cytomegalovirus status from the catalog of TCR beta chain sequences. V and J gene assignment, in a later analysis, came from comparing TCR nucleotide sequences with IMGT/GENE-DB human TR gene sequences. The TCRdist pipeline was used in a later analysis to assign CDR3 sequences and most-parsimonious VDJ recombination scenarios. A later analysis defined each TCR beta chain by its CDR3 amino acid sequence plus V-gene family, and excluded reads lacking a unique V-gene family. As a way to deal with suspected cross-contamination and a sequencing artifact, a later analysis dropped under 600 nucleotide sequences that were highly shared and had low generation probability. For each public chain, a later analysis derived a clonal expansion index from normalized ranks of inferred template counts within each repertoire. Generation probabilities in a later analysis came from a VDJ recombination model fitted to out-of-frame rearrangements, and those results were checked against IGoR. A later analysis scored TCR-TCR, TCR-HLA and TCR-CMV co-occurrence with hypergeometric tests, applying a repertoire-size bias correction to TCR pairs. False discovery rates were estimated in a later analysis by permuting HLA or CMV assignments 20 times. A later analysis grouped co-occurring TCRs with DBSCAN, adding TCRdist sequence similarity when clustering within HLA-allele-positive subsets. Co-occurrence clustering excluded repertoires with fewer than 30,000 or more than 120,000 public chains, plus five with anomalous nucleotide sharing. TCRdb took this table from immuneACCESS and kept in-frame rearrangements with V and J called. Such tables lack part of the clones; where checked against another copy, unresolved V genes explain under half of the gap, and the rest is unexplained. That table is the source of V, J and clone size, and D and trimming were worked out from the DNA. Recorded for this sample are 90,000 or so clones; roughly 74% of them occurred a single time. Of the sample, more than 15% is held by the ten largest clones.

To note about this clone: There is no known antigen for this receptor. There are no base qualities to consult, and no much larger clone falls within one base.

From the cysteine through the phenylalanine, the CDR3 covers 15 amino acids. Solely the CDR3 DNA is kept, with 45 bases framed from the first base. The junction shows trimming of 2 bases on V and 5 bases on J, and the gene matches do not reach 4 bases of it. Looking up the germline V gene yields CDR1 SGHTA and CDR2 FQGNSA. Study-wide findings and limitations: In a later genetic analysis, fewer N-insertions in productive TCRs were reported among donors in an Asian-associated ancestry cluster than the roughly 640-donor mean. Because some donors lacked HLA typing at each locus, the association tests relied only on the typed subset. In vitro tests confirmed that a few of the cytomegalovirus-associated TCR beta chains recognize cytomegalovirus antigens. The 87-base-pair reads could not distinguish some IMGT-functional V segments, including TRBV6-2 and TRBV6-3, so those segments were excluded. The classifier was reported to diagnose cytomegalovirus status with high specificity and sensitivity in both the original and validation cohorts. The earlier analysis of a few hundred of the donors excluded approximately 15 rarely observed V segments, including chromosome 9 orphons, because counts were too low. The presence/absence analyses assumed that sequencing depth was roughly uniform across donors, and that assumption may not be true. The study gave a list of under 200 TCR beta chains associated with cytomegalovirus. A further reported finding was that TCR beta sequences accurately predicted the HLA-A and HLA-B alleles for most subjects in the first cohort. For the cohort, immune exposure information was limited to CMV serostatus. When HLA alleles, especially DR and DQ, strongly co-occurred, TCR associations were difficult to assign to individual alleles. A later analysis found that HLA-associated TCR beta chains were more clonally expanded and had lower generation probabilities than equally common non-associated chains. Linkage disequilibrium might explain the correlated functional status among segregating V segments, but an unknown experimental factor could not be excluded. A later analysis reported that several top co-occurrence clusters appeared linked to parvovirus B19, influenza, CMV and Epstein-Barr virus. While some public TCRs were present in many individuals, most TCR sequences turned up only very rarely across donors. V-gene and J-gene trimming of TCR beta chains was associated with a missense DCLRE1C variant in a later genetic analysis, and the association was replicated in an independent cohort. This cohort had only TCR beta chains sequenced, and the lack of alpha or paired-chain data limited which features could be detected. The authors suggested that the approach could potentially be generalized to other disease states and immunological phenotypes. At a false discovery rate of 0.05, a later analysis linked 15,000 to 20,000 TCR beta sequences to specific HLA alleles. According to a later analysis, most CMV-associated TCR beta chains appeared to be HLA-restricted, and the HLA associations seemed to be driven largely by CMV exposure. In an earlier analysis of 587 of the donors, most TCR beta V segments appeared in productive rearrangements about 90% or about 30% of the time, broadly matching IMGT annotations. According to a later analysis, TCR association rates differed among HLA loci, with DRB1 alleles showing the most associated TCRs and HLA-C alleles showing the fewest. The sequencing pipeline was judged likely to have produced a cluster of highly shared sequence variants as a technical artifact.

Recombination linked TRBV7-2 to TRBJ2-1; 9 nucleotides in the junction match TRBD2. The sample was PBMCs. The TCR was taken from a woman under 30 in good health and CMV-seropositive. In nucleotide form, the sequence is TGTGCCAGCAGCTTACGGCGGGGGGGACACAATGAGCAGTTCTTC. Its protein reads: CASSLRRGGHNEQFF.